The 27 T cell receptor beta chains given below trace back to one sample, sequenced in a study of T cell responses to AZD1222 COVID-19 vaccine. Libraries were prepared by immunoSEQ multiplex PCR; TCRdb keeps only in-frame clonotypes and omits some of them. The table records some 90,000 clones, about 88% of them present only once. The sequencing here drew on peripheral blood, taken on day 0 of AZD1222 vaccination. The receptors were gathered from an adult in good health.

This sequence joins TRBV10-3 and TRBJ2-1; 8 bases match TRBD2. The CDR3 totals 14 residues. The trim removed 11 bases at V and 9 bases at J, leaving 15 bases unmatched. CDR1 is ENHRY and CDR2 is SYGVKD in the germline V gene. For the CDR3, the DNA is TGTGCCTTACCGCCCCCGGGAGGGCTGAGTGAGCAGTTCTTC. Protein sequence: CALPPPGGLSEQFF.

The V gene is TRBV29-1, the J gene TRBJ1-2; 8 nucleotides line up with TRBD1. The germline V gene has CDR1 SQVTM and CDR2 ANQGSEA. V shed 6 bases, J shed 7 bases, and the junction held 13 bases outside the gene matches. This CDR3 is 14 amino acids long. CDR3 amino acids: CSVGTTGAGGGYTF. Here the CDR3 DNA reads TGCAGCGTGGGTACGACAGGGGCCGGGGGTGGCTACACCTTC.

The chain is built from TRBV9 and TRBJ1-6; D unclear. V was shortened by 1 base and J by 8 bases, with 13 bases between the two germline ends. CDR3 length: 15 amino acids. Germline-derived CDR1 and CDR2 are SGDLS and YYNGEE. The DNA for the CDR3 is TGTGCCAGCAGCGTATTTTCAGGTGTTGATTCACCCCTCCACTTT. Encoded protein: CASSVFSGVDSPLHF.

This clone came up once. The chain joins TRBV29-1 to TRBJ2-1, with no clear D. This CDR3 has 13 residues. The V end lost 1 base, the J end lost 6 bases, and 10 bases lay between the germline ends. CDR1 and CDR2 (germline): SQVTM, ANQGSEA. The CDR3 loop reads CSVEGFSSNEQFF. CDR3 sequence (DNA): TGCAGCGTTGAAGGCTTCTCTAGCAATGAGCAGTTCTTC.

J is TRBJ2-3 and V is TRBV27; TRBD1 agrees at 8 bases. This CDR3 has 16 amino acids. Germline CDR1 is MNHEY and CDR2 is SMNVEV (reference sequence). Trimming cost V 5 bases and J 2 bases; bases outside gene matches: 9. CDR3 in DNA: TGTGCCAGCAGTCAAATGACAGGGGCGAACACAGATACGCAGTATTTT. Protein sequence: CASSQMTGANTDTQYF.

Only one count was recorded for this clone. The chain recombines TRBV2 with TRBJ2-3; a weak D match, TRBD2 (6 bases). The CDR3 loop spans 14 amino acids. V gave up 8 bases and J gave up 0 bases, with 12 bases separating them. The germline gives CDR1 SNHLY, CDR2 FYNNEI. As DNA, the CDR3 is TGTGCCAGCGGAGGGTTCTCCAGCACAGATACGCAGTATTTT. Encoded protein: CASGGFSSTDTQYF. The full variable domain, in which reference TRBV2 and TRBJ2-3 provide the parts outside the CDR3, is EPEVTQTPSHQVTQMGQEVILRCVPISNHLYFYWYRQILGQKVEFLVSFYNNEISEKSEIFDDQFSVERPDGSNFTLKIRSTKLEDSAMYFCASGGFSSTDTQYFGPGTRLTVL.

The gene calls are TRBV7-8 and TRBJ2-1; TRBD1 matches at 8 bases. V gave up 4 bases and J gave up 5 bases; unmatched junction bases: 7. Germline-derived CDR1 and CDR2 are SGHVS and FQNEAQ. The CDR3 extends over 15 amino acids. Written as DNA, the CDR3 is TGTGCCAGCAGCTCGCCGGGACAGGTGGACAATGAGCAGTTCTTC. Translation: CASSSPGQVDNEQFF.

The chain recombines TRBV7-2 with TRBJ2-7; TRBD2 is a possible D gene (5 bases). The CDR3 is 15 amino acids. Germline values: CDR1 SGHTA, CDR2 FQGNSA. Trimming stripped 5 bases from V and 0 bases from J, with 14 bases between. The CDR3 coding sequence is TGTGCCAGCAGCCCGAGCGGTACTAGCTCCTACGAGCAGTACTTC. This encodes CASSPSGTSSYEQYF.

V is TRBV4-1 and J is TRBJ1-6, with D uncertain. Germline values: CDR1 MGHRA, CDR2 YSYEKL. CDR3 length equals 16 residues. V dropped 1 base and J dropped 8 bases, with 15 bases sitting between them. The CDR3 spells CASSQGQAVRDSPLHF. CDR3 nucleotides: TGCGCCAGCAGCCAAGGTCAAGCCGTTCGGGATTCACCCCTCCACTTT.

The chain recombines TRBV27 with TRBJ2-2, with D unresolved. V was clipped by 3 bases and J by 6 bases, with 5 bases between them. This CDR3 contains 12 residues. The germline gives CDR1 MNHEY, CDR2 SMNVEV (reference sequence). This chain's CDR3 is CASSFFSGELFF. The DNA for the CDR3 is TGTGCCAGCAGTTTTTTCTCCGGGGAGCTGTTTTTT.

The genes are TRBV18 and TRBJ2-2; 10 nucleotides agree with TRBD1. The length of the CDR3 is 15 residues. J gave up 5 bases and V 0 bases, and 0 bases lay outside the gene matches. CDR1 is KGHSH and CDR2 is LQKENI in the germline V gene. The CDR3 sequence is CASSPPGQGTGELFF. The CDR3 DNA reads as TGTGCCAGCTCACCACCGGGACAGGGGACCGGGGAGCTGTTTTTT.

V and J are TRBV10-2 and TRBJ2-2; TRBD2 agrees at 7 bases. The J segment lost 4 bases and the V segment lost 7 bases, leaving 9 bases of the junction unmatched. The germline V gene has CDR1 WSHSY and CDR2 SAAADI. CDR3 length: 15 amino acids. DNA of the CDR3: TGCGCCAGCATCGAGAGGAGCGGGGCCACCGGGGAGCTGTTTTTT. Its protein is CASIERSGATGELFF.

The V call is TRBV19, the J call TRBJ2-7; a possible D gene is TRBD2 (8 bases). CDR3 length equals 16 residues. V lost 2 bases, J lost 0 bases, and 14 bases lay in between. Germline loops: CDR1 LNHDA, CDR2 SQIVND (reference sequence). CDR3 sequence (DNA): TGTGCCAGTAGTATACACGGGAGGGACAGCTCCTACGAGCAGTACTTC. Its protein is CASSIHGRDSSYEQYF.

The chain recombines TRBV10-3 with TRBJ2-7; 7 bases line up with TRBD2. V shed 0 bases, J shed 7 bases, and the junction held 15 bases outside the gene matches. The CDR3 loop spans 17 amino acids. Looked up from germline, CDR1 is ENHRY and CDR2 is SYGVKD. The CDR3 DNA reads TGTGCCATCAGTGAGTCGAAGTCCGCGGGAGCCCCCGGGGAGCAGTACTTC. It is translated as CAISESKSAGAPGEQYF.

This chain joins TRBV7-3 and TRBJ1-1, with D possibly TRBD1 on 6 matching bases. The CDR3 sequence is 14 residues long. Trimming took 5 bases from V and 1 from J, leaving 11 bases between them. Per the germline V gene, CDR1 is SGHTA and CDR2 is FQGTGA. The CDR3 spells CASSPGHQNTEAFF. DNA of the CDR3: TGTGCCAGCAGCCCGGGACACCAGAACACTGAAGCTTTCTTT.

The J gene is TRBJ2-1, the V gene TRBV6-5; 7 positions match TRBD1. V shed 6 bases, J shed 0 bases, and the junction held 5 bases outside the gene matches. The CDR3 contains 15 residues. Looked up from germline, CDR1 is MNHEY and CDR2 is SVGAGI. CDR3 protein: CASRRGGDSYNEQFF. The CDR3 DNA sequence: TGTGCCAGCAGGAGAGGGGGCGACTCCTACAATGAGCAGTTCTTC.

The chain has TRBV5-3 and TRBJ2-3; the D is unclear. TRBV5-3 is sorted into the ORF group, with uncertain function. V gave up 3 bases and J gave up 3 bases, with 8 bases separating them. CDR3 size: 13 residues. This CDR3 is CARSSELTDTQYF. CDR3 in DNA: TGTGCCAGAAGCTCCGAACTTACAGATACGCAGTATTTT.

V and J are TRBV5-1 and TRBJ2-6, with 8 bases lining up with TRBD1. Trimming cost V 3 bases and J 0 bases; bases outside gene matches: 5. This CDR3 contains 17 residues. From germline, CDR1 is SGHRS and CDR2 YFSETQ. CDR3 bases: TGCGCCAGCAGCTCGGACAGGGTCAGCTCTGGGGCCAACGTCCTGACTTTC. It is translated as CASSSDRVSSGANVLTF.

CDR3 protein: CASRDRVNEQYF. In DNA, the CDR3 is TGTGCCAGCAGGGACAGGGTAAACGAGCAGTACTTC. The rearrangement links TRBV6-5 to TRBJ2-7; 8 bases match TRBD1. CDR1 and CDR2 from the germline V gene are MNHEY and SVGAGI. This CDR3 has 12 amino acids. V trimming: 6 bases; J trimming: 5 bases; junction bases outside the gene matches: 3.

This clone was seen once. This chain links TRBV20-1 with TRBJ2-3; unclear D gene. V was trimmed by 3 bases and J by 5 bases, leaving 6 bases between them. Germline-derived CDR1 and CDR2 are DFQATT and SNEGSKA (reference sequence). CDR3 length: 11 residues. Here the CDR3 DNA reads TGCAGTGCTAGGCGCGAAGATACGCAGTATTTT. Protein product: CSARREDTQYF.

As for this clone: The sample holds other DNA sequences that translate to the same CDR3. The genes are TRBV11-2 and TRBJ1-6; 8 bases match TRBD1. The V and J ends lost 1 base and 10 bases, in that order; junction bases with no gene match: 0. CDR3 length: 13 residues. In germline, CDR1 is SGHAT, CDR2 FQNNGV. The CDR3 region is CASSLGQGSPLHF. CDR3 nucleotides: TGTGCCAGCAGCTTAGGACAGGGGTCACCCCTCCACTTT. Drawing the rest from reference TRBV11-2 and TRBJ1-6, the complete variable domain is EAGVAQSPRYKIIEKRQSVAFWCNPISGHATLYWYQQILGQGPKLLIQFQNNGVVDDSQLPKDRFSAERLKGVDSTLKIQPAKLEDSAVYLCASSLGQGSPLHFGNGTRLTVT.

The J gene is TRBJ2-2, the V gene TRBV7-2; D remains ambiguous. CDR1 and CDR2 (germline): SGHTA, FQGNSA. The CDR3 extends over 14 amino acids. Trimming took 3 bases from V and 2 from J, leaving 7 bases between them. CDR3 amino acids: CASSFTVNTGELFF. The CDR3 DNA sequence: TGTGCCAGCAGCTTCACAGTTAACACCGGGGAGCTGTTTTTT.

The chain uses TRBV5-1 and TRBJ2-4; 7 bases map to TRBD1. Germline V gives CDR1 SGHRS, CDR2 YFSETQ. The CDR3 length is 21 residues. J lost 0 bases, V lost 0 bases, and 18 bases had no gene match. CDR3 DNA: TGCGCCAGCAGCTTGGTTGGCTTTTCCGGGACAGAGAACTTAGCCAAAAACATTCAGTACTTC. Translating it yields CASSLVGFSGTENLAKNIQYF.

The chain is built from TRBV28 and TRBJ2-6; D ambiguous. The V end lost 7 bases, the J end lost 0 bases, and 10 bases lay between the germline ends. This CDR3 spans 15 amino acids. Germline CDR1 MDHEN, CDR2 SYDVKM. This chain's CDR3 is CASNLPSSGANVLTF. The CDR3 coding sequence is TGTGCCAGCAACCTACCTTCCTCTGGGGCCAACGTCCTGACTTTC.

The chain has TRBV6-5 and TRBJ1-6; D not certain. This CDR3 contains 15 residues. Germline V gives CDR1 MNHEY, CDR2 SVGAGI. The V end lost 7 bases, the J end lost 0 bases, and 10 bases lay between the germline ends. CDR3 sequence: CASTPRASYNSPLHF. The CDR3 DNA reads as TGTGCCAGCACCCCGAGAGCCTCCTATAATTCACCCCTCCACTTT.

The V and J genes are TRBV5-1 and TRBJ1-1; TRBD1 is a possible D gene (5 bases). Trimming removed 4 bases from V and 4 bases from J, with 17 bases in between. This CDR3 spans 15 amino acids. Germline V lookup: CDR1 SGHRS, CDR2 YFSETQ. DNA for the CDR3: TGCGCCAGCAGCCCCCCGGACATAATGGGCACTGAAGCTTTCTTT. It translates to CASSPPDIMGTEAFF.

This chain joins TRBV2 and TRBJ1-6; 7 bases map to TRBD1. Per the germline V gene, CDR1 is SNHLY and CDR2 is FYNNEI. This CDR3 is built from 14 residues. After removal of 7 bases from V and 4 bases from J, the junction contained 4 bases not matched to a gene. The CDR3 sequence is CASILQGYNSPLHF. The CDR3 DNA follows: TGTGCCAGCATCCTACAGGGGTATAATTCACCCCTCCACTTT.